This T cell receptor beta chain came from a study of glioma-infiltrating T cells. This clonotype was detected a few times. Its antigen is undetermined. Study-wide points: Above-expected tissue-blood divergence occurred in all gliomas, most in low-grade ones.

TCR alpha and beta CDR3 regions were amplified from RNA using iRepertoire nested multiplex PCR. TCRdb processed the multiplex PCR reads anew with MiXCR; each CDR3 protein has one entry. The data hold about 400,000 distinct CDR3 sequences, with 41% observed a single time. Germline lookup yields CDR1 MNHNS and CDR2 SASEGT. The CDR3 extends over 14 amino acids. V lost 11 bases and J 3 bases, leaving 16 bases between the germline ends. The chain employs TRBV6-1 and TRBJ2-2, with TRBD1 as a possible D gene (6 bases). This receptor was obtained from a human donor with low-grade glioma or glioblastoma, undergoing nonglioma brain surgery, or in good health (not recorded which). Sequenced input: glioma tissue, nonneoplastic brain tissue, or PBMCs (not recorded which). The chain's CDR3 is CAGHRDQDTGELFF. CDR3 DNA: TGTGCCGGTCACAGGGATCAGGACACCGGGGAGCTGTTTTTT.